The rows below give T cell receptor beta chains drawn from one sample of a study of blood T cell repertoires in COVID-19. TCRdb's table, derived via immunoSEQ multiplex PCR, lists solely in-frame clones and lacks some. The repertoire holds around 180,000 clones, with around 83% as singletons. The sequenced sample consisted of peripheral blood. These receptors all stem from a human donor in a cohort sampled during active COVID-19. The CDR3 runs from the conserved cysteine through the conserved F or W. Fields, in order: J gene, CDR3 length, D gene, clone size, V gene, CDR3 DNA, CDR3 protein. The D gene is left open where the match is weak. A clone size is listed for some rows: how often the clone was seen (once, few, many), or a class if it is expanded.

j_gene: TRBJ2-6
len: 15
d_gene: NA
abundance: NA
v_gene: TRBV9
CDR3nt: TGTGCCAGCAGCACGACGGGCTCTGGGGCCAACGTCCTGACTTTC
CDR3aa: CASSTTGSGANVLTF

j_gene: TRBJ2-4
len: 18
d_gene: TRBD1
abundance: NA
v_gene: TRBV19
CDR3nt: TGTGCCAGTAGTTATGAGACAGGGGGGCCAAAAGCCAAAAACATTCAGTACTTC
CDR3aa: CASSYETGGPKAKNIQYF

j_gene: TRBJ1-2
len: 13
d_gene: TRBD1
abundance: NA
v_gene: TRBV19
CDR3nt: TGTGCCAGTAGCGACAGGGACTTCTATGGCTACACCTTC
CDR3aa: CASSDRDFYGYTF

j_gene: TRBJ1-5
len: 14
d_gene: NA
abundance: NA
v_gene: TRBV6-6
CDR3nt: TGTGCCAGCAGTTACTCCCAGGGCCTACAGCCCCAGCATTTT
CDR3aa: CASSYSQGLQPQHF

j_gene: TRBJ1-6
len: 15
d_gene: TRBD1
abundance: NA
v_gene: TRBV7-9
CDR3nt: TGTGCCAGCAGCTTAGGACAGGGGGCTGACTCACCCCTCCACTTT
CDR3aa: CASSLGQGADSPLHF

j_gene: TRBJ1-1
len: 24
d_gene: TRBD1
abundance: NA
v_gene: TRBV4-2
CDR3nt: TGTGCCAGCAGCCAAGAGCCGGGAAGGGATTATGGGACAGGGGCAGGGAGAGTTCTGGGTGAAGCTTTCTTT
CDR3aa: CASSQEPGRDYGTGAGRVLGEAFF

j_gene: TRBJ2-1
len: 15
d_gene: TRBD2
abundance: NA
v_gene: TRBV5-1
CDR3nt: TGCGCCAGCAGGCCCAGCGGGGGGATTTACAATGAGCAGTTCTTC
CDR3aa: CASRPSGGIYNEQFF

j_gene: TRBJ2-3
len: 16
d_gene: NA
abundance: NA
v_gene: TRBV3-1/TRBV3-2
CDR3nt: TGTGCCAGCAGCCAAGCGGGAGAACGGCGCACAGATACGCAGTATTTT
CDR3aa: CASSQAGERRTDTQYF

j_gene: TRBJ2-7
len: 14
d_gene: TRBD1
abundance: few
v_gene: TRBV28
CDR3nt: TGTGCCAGCACGGATGGACAGGGCTTCCGCGAGCAGTACTTC
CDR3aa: CASTDGQGFREQYF

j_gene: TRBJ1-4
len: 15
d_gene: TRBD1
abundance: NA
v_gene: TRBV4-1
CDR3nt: TGCGCCAGCAGCCACCGACAGGGGGAGGATGAAAAACTGTTTTTT
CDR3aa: CASSHRQGEDEKLFF

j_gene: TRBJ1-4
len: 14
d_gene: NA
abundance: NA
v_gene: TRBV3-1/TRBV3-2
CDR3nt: TGTGCCAGCAGCCAGGCCAGACATCGGGAAAAACTGTTTTTT
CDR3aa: CASSQARHREKLFF

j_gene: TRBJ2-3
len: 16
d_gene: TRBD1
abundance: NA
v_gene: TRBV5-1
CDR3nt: TGCGCCAGCAGCCCGGACAGGATGGGGGGCACAGATACGCAGTATTTT
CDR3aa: CASSPDRMGGTDTQYF

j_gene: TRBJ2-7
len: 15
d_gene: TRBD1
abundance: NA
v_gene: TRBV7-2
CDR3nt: TGTGCCAGCAGCCCTGCTGGGACAGCCTCCTACGAGCAGTACTTC
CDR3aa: CASSPAGTASYEQYF

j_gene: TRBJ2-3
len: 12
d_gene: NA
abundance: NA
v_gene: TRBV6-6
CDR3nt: TGTGCCAGCAGGGAGAGCGCAGATACGCAGTATTTT
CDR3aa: CASRESADTQYF

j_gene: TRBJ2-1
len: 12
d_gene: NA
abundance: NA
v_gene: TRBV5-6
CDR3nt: TGTGCCAGCAGCAGGGACTCCAATGAGCAGTTCTTC
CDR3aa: CASSRDSNEQFF

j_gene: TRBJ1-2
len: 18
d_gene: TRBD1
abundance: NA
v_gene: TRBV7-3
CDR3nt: TGTGCCAGCAGCTTAAAGCGACGAGACAGGGGAGCTAACTATGGCTACACCTTC
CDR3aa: CASSLKRRDRGANYGYTF

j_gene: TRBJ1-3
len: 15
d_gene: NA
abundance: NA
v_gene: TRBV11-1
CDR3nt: TGTGCCAGCAGCTCCGTTCCCGTTAGAGGAAACACCATATATTTT
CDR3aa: CASSSVPVRGNTIYF

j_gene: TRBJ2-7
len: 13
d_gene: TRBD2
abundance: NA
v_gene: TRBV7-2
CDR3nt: TGTGCCAGCAGCTGGGGCGGGAGCTACGAGCAGTACTTC
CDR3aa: CASSWGGSYEQYF

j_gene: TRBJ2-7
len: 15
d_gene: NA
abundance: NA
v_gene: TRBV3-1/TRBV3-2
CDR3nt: TGTGCCAGCAGCCCTATGAATTTAGTCTCCTACGAGCAGTACTTC
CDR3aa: CASSPMNLVSYEQYF

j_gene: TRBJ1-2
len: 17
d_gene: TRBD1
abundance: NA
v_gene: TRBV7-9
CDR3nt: TGTGCCAGCAGCTTAGATCGGGACAGGGAGAAAGGCTATGGCTACACCTTC
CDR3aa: CASSLDRDREKGYGYTF

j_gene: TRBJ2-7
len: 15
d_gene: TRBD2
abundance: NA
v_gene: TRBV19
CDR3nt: TGTGCCAGTAGCCCCGCCCCGGGGGGCTCCTACGAGCAGTACTTC
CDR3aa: CASSPAPGGSYEQYF

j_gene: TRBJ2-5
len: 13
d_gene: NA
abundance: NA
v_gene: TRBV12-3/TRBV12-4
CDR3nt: TGTGCCAGCAGTTTATCCGCGTTGGAGACCCAGTACTTC
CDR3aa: CASSLSALETQYF

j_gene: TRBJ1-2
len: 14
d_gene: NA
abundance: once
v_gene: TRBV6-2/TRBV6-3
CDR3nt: TGTGCCAGCAGTTACGCGCAGGGCGACTATGGCTACACCTTC
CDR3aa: CASSYAQGDYGYTF

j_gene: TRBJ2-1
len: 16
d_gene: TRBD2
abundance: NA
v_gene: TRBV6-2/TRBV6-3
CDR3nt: TGTGCCAGCAGTTACTCTAGCGGGGGAGGGTTCAATGAGCAGTTCTTC
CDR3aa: CASSYSSGGGFNEQFF